This entry features one T cell receptor (beta chain) sequence. Antigen unknown. This sample is drawn from a study of cytomegalovirus exposure and HLA in healthy donors. Study overall: Of all 400 or so donors who were genotyped, under 90% belonged to the Caucasian-associated ancestry cluster.

It was with 60 Vbeta and 13 Jbeta primers that the PCR ran. Generated by immunoSEQ multiplex PCR, the TCRdb table keeps only in-frame clones and is missing some. The sample lists 150,000 or so clones, more than 60% occurring once. At sampling all donors were nominally healthy, likely with unrecorded immune exposures. V lost 8 bases and J 4 bases, leaving 9 bases between the germline ends. This CDR3 is built from 12 residues. Per germline, CDR1 MNHEY and CDR2 SMNVEV (reference sequence). General study points: Cytomegalovirus status, reportedly, was diagnosed with high specificity and sensitivity by the classifier. The presence/absence work took it that sequencing depth was about the same across donors.

This chain uses TRBV27 with TRBJ1-5; the D gene is possibly TRBD1 (6 bases). This clonotype originated in a man aged 40-49 years in good health and CMV-seropositive. Sequences were obtained from PBMCs. The CDR3 DNA sequence: TGTGCCAGCGGACAGCTGAATCAGCCCCAGCATTTT. This gives the protein CASGQLNQPQHF.